This TCR beta chain was sequenced for a study of radiotherapy plus CTLA-4 blockade in lung cancer. Measured with immunoSEQ multiplex PCR; TCRdb has only the in-frame clones, and not every one. The sample shows about 46,000 clones, 60% to 80% of them seen only once. Study results and limitations: Among reported predictors of response, early blood T cell clone dynamics with interferon-beta performed best.

Notes on this clone: Its target is not known.

Germline loops: CDR1 SGHRS, CDR2 YFSETQ. This CDR3 is built from 16 residues. J gave up 3 bases and V 4 bases, and 9 bases lay outside the gene matches. V and J are TRBV5-1 and TRBJ2-7; 11 bases are a match to TRBD1. The TCR comes from a human donor with non-small cell lung cancer whose response to radiotherapy plus ipilimumab could not be evaluated. Sequenced here: peripheral blood, sampled from a patient treated with radiotherapy plus ipilimumab. For the CDR3, the DNA is TGCGCCAGCAGCCCCAACTACGGGACAGGGGGCTACGAGCAGTACTTC. Residues: CASSPNYGTGGYEQYF.